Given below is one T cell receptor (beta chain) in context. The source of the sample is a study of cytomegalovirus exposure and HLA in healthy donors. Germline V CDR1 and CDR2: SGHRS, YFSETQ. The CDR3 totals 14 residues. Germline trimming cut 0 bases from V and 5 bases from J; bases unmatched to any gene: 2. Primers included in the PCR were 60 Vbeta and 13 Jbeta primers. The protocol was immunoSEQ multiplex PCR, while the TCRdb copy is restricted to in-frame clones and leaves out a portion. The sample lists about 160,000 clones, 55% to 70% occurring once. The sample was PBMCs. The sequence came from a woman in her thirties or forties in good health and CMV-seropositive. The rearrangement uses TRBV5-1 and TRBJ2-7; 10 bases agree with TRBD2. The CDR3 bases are TGCGCCAGCAGCTTGGATACTAGCGGGGACGAGCAGTACTTC. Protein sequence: CASSLDTSGDEQYF. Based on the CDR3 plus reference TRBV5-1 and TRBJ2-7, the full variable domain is KAGVTQTPRYLIKTRGQQVTLSCSPISGHRSVSWYQQTPGQGLQFLFEYFSETQRNKGNFPGRFSGRQFSNSRSEMNVSTLELGDSALYLCASSLDTSGDEQYFGPGTRLTVT.